This is a list of T cell receptor beta chains from one sample in a study of Ad26.COV2.S vaccination and SARS-CoV-2 variants. Profiling relied on immunoSEQ multiplex PCR, and the TCRdb table lists in-frame clones only, not all of them. The sample includes about 350,000 clones, roughly 90% of them seen just once. The material was peripheral blood, obtained in a trial of Ad26.COV2.S vaccine versus placebo. These receptors all stem from a person aged 18 to 65 who received the Ad26.COV2.S COVID-19 vaccine or a placebo. Each CDR3 is given with its conserved first and last residue. A D gene is named only where the DNA matches it firmly. The size entry is marked missing in some rows and otherwise reads once, few, many or a size class.

d_call j_call v_call clone_size cdr3_aa cdr3_nt
TRBD1 TRBJ2-1 TRBV15 - CATNPTGGSIEQFF TGTGCCACCAACCCGACAGGGGGTTCAATTGAGCAGTTCTTC
- TRBJ1-2 TRBV7-2 - CASSLDQGYGYTF TGTGCCAGCAGCTTAGATCAGGGGTATGGCTACACCTTC
TRBD1 TRBJ1-1 TRBV7-9 - CASSSLPGQGLNTEAFF TGTGCCAGCAGCTCATTGCCGGGACAGGGATTGAACACTGAAGCTTTCTTT
- TRBJ1-5 TRBV6-5 - CASSYSLVLSNQPQHF TGTGCCAGCAGTTACTCGCTGGTTTTAAGCAATCAGCCCCAGCATTTT
- TRBJ1-5 TRBV5-8 - CASSPKDSYNQPQHF TGTGCCAGCAGCCCAAAAGACAGCTACAATCAGCCCCAGCATTTT
TRBD2 TRBJ2-7 TRBV7-6 - CASSSGTSGYEQYF TGTGCCAGCAGCTCCGGGACTAGCGGCTACGAGCAGTACTTC
TRBD2 TRBJ2-1 TRBV6-6 - CASTASGRIANEQFF TGTGCCAGCACCGCTAGCGGGAGAATCGCCAATGAGCAGTTCTTC
TRBD2 TRBJ2-2 TRBV11-2 once CASSLDFTSGRGSTGELFF TGTGCCAGCAGCTTAGACTTTACTAGCGGGCGGGGTAGCACCGGGGAGCTGTTTTTT
TRBD1 TRBJ2-2 TRBV5-6 - CASSLQQGAGTGELFF TGTGCCAGCAGCTTACAACAGGGGGCAGGCACCGGGGAGCTGTTTTTT
- TRBJ2-2 TRBV7-2 - CASSVPEVFGYTGELFF TGTGCCAGCAGCGTACCCGAGGTTTTTGGGTACACCGGGGAGCTGTTTTTT
- TRBJ1-5 TRBV18 - CASSPPSGQPQHF TGTGCCAGCTCACCACCATCAGGTCAGCCCCAGCATTTT
TRBD1 TRBJ2-7 TRBV7-9 many CASSLLGQGISEQYF TGTGCCAGCAGCTTATTGGGACAGGGGATTAGCGAGCAGTACTTC
- TRBJ1-1 TRBV6-4 - CASSDGGYTEAFF TGTGCCAGCAGTGACGGGGGTTACACTGAAGCTTTCTTT
TRBD2 TRBJ2-1 TRBV11-2 - CASSSGLADEQFF TGTGCCAGCAGCTCGGGACTAGCTGATGAGCAGTTCTTC
- TRBJ2-6 TRBV6-4 - CASSEDSSGANVLTF TGTGCCAGCAGTGAAGACAGCTCTGGGGCCAACGTCCTGACTTTC
- TRBJ1-5 TRBV29-1 - CSLGQGRQPQHF TGCAGCCTTGGCCAGGGCCGTCAGCCCCAGCATTTT
- TRBJ2-7 TRBV28 - CASSRSVYEQYF TGTGCCAGCAGTAGGTCAGTTTACGAGCAGTACTTC
- TRBJ2-7 TRBV10-3 - CAIREGLGPKEQYF TGTGCCATCAGGGAGGGGCTCGGGCCCAAGGAGCAGTACTTC
TRBD2 TRBJ2-7 TRBV13 - CASSLGRTSGRFASYEQYF TGTGCCAGCAGCTTAGGCCGGACTAGCGGGAGGTTTGCGTCCTACGAGCAGTACTTC
TRBD1 TRBJ2-2 TRBV5-1 - CASSHRDRGTTGELFF TGCGCCAGCAGCCATCGGGACAGGGGGACGACCGGGGAGCTGTTTTTT